This T cell receptor beta chain was observed in a study of cytomegalovirus exposure and HLA in healthy donors (dated by TCRdb to between 2016 and 2019). Looking at the study overall: An earlier analysis of 587 of the donors reported roughly 300 Gb of sequence data and roughly 120 million unique TCR beta sequences obtained from around 180 million T cells. An early release covering just under 650 HLA-typed donors comprised approximately 290 gigabases of sequencing data and around 86 million unique TCR sequences. The genetic ancestry cluster associated with self-reported Caucasian donors included about four fifths of the roughly 380 genotyped donors. The study was designed to test whether signatures of past pathogen exposure could be identified by cataloging public T cell receptors. Using immunosequencing, the study profiled T cell repertoires from some 670 subjects and related those repertoires to cytomegalovirus serostatus. Besides the first cohort of 500 to 700 subjects, a separate validation cohort made up of roughly 130 different subjects was used. The study combined high-throughput TCR immunosequencing, statistical association of individual TCRs with disease status, and machine learning to predict cytomegalovirus infection status. A later analysis re-examined previously published TCR beta repertoires from about 700 donors and added high-resolution HLA genotyping to investigate patterns of TCR occurrence. In the later analysis, no new phenotypic data were used to find candidate immune exposures; instead, reliance was placed on TCR beta sequences and their occurrence across donors. To decide whether each TCR beta V gene segment behaved as functional or pseudogenic, an earlier analysis of nearly 600 of the donors relied on high-throughput TCR beta sequencing. Alongside the repertoire data, information on donor age, sex, ethnicity and CMV serostatus was compiled. A later genetic analysis took genome-wide SNP genotypes for about 55% of the roughly 670 donors and used that subset as a discovery cohort. All discovery cohort repertoires had been generated on a single sequencing platform. Both class I and class II loci were covered by HLA typing, at four-digit resolution. Typing coverage differed by locus: A, B, C, DRB1 and DQB1 were typed in about 620-630 donors, DQA1 in about 500, DPA1 in 600 to 610, and DPB1 in just under 490. Four to six DR-DQ haplotypes were handled as single units for association and clustering, since linkage in the cohort was strong. On average, about 240,000 unique TCR beta nucleotide sequences were sequenced per donor among a few hundred genotyped donors of the cohort, with roughly 19% of those sequences being non-productive. Overall study results and their limits: According to a later analysis, TCR association rates differed among HLA loci, with DRB1 alleles showing the most associated TCRs and HLA-C alleles showing the fewest. Because HLA typing was unavailable for some donors at each locus, only the typed subset was used in association tests. According to a later analysis, parvovirus B19, influenza, CMV and Epstein-Barr virus appeared linked to several top co-occurrence clusters. A later analysis found that HLA-associated TCR beta chains were more clonally expanded and had lower generation probabilities than equally common non-associated chains. According to a later analysis, most CMV-associated TCR beta chains appeared to be HLA-restricted, and the HLA associations seemed to be driven largely by CMV exposure. A cluster of highly shared sequence variants was judged likely to be a technical artifact of the sequencing pipeline. The only immune exposure information available for the cohort was CMV serostatus. The authors suggested that the approach could potentially be extended to other disease states and immunological phenotypes. The classifier was reported to diagnose cytomegalovirus status with high specificity and sensitivity in both the original and validation cohorts. A later genetic analysis associated a missense DCLRE1C variant with V-gene and J-gene trimming of TCR beta chains, and an independent cohort replicated the association. A later analysis associated 17,000 or so TCR beta sequences with specific HLA alleles at a false discovery rate of 0.05. Because counts were too low, roughly 16 rarely observed V segments, including chromosome 9 orphons, were left out of the earlier analysis of approximately 580 of the donors. Only TCR beta chains were sequenced in this cohort, and the absence of alpha or paired-chain data limited detectable features. Most TCR sequences were seen in very few donors, while some public TCRs were found in many individuals. A few of the identified cytomegalovirus-associated TCR beta chains were confirmed in vitro to be specific for cytomegalovirus antigens. According to a later genetic analysis, donors in an Asian-associated ancestry cluster had fewer N-insertions in productive TCRs than the roughly 700-donor mean. Some IMGT-functional V segments, including TRBV6-2 and TRBV6-3, could not be distinguished by the 87-base-pair reads and were therefore excluded. A further reported finding was that TCR beta sequences accurately predicted the HLA-A and HLA-B alleles for most subjects in the first cohort. Linkage disequilibrium might explain the correlated functional status among segregating V segments, but an unknown experimental factor could not be ruled out. Strong co-occurrence of HLA alleles, especially DR and DQ, made assigning TCR associations to individual alleles difficult. An earlier analysis of approximately 500 of the donors showed that most TCR beta V segments appeared in productive rearrangements either about 87% or about 30% of the time, which broadly matched IMGT annotations. The presence/absence analyses assumed that sequencing depth was roughly uniform across donors, and that assumption may not be true. In the study, some 160 TCR beta chains were listed as associated with cytomegalovirus.

The library came from the immunoSEQ multiplex PCR assay. For the multiplex PCR, a mixture combining 60 forward primers for TCR Vbeta segments and 13 reverse primers for TCR Jbeta segments was used. Amplification of the CDR3 region of rearranged TCR beta genes was performed with a multiplex PCR assay on genomic DNA. On the Illumina HiSeq System, the amplified TCR beta libraries were sequenced as 87-base-pair reads. For the original study's pipeline: In a later analysis, 80 million or so unique TCR beta chains were counted across the approximately 670 repertoires, and roughly 11 million of these chains were shared by at least two donors. A nearest-neighbor algorithm error-corrected the raw reads and collapsed the reads into unique sequences, merging closely related sequences to remove PCR and sequencing errors. V, D and J gene segments were assigned by aligning CDR3 sequences to IMGT reference sequences. For a sequence to be retained, at least a six-nucleotide match to both a V gene segment and a J gene segment was required. Rearrangements were called productive when the CDR3 lacked stop codons and stayed in frame with V and J; all others were non-productive. CDR3 was defined by IMGT convention, running from the second conserved V-encoded cysteine to the conserved J-encoded phenylalanine. Sequences without an unambiguous match to a single V gene segment were excluded from the earlier analysis of 450 to 750 of the donors. An earlier analysis of approximately 590 of the donors classified V segments as functional when productive rearrangements were above 56.7% and as segregating when the standard deviation between donors was above 5%. A statistical classification framework was built to diagnose cytomegalovirus status from the catalog of TCR beta chain sequences. V and J gene assignment, in a later analysis, came from comparing TCR nucleotide sequences with IMGT/GENE-DB human TR gene sequences. A later analysis assigned CDR3 sequences and most-parsimonious VDJ recombination scenarios with the TCRdist pipeline. In a later analysis, each TCR beta chain was defined by its CDR3 amino acid sequence together with its V-gene family, and reads without a unique V-gene family were excluded. A later analysis removed 600 or so highly shared, low-generation-probability nucleotide sequences to deal with suspected cross-contamination and a sequencing artifact. A later analysis calculated a clonal expansion index for each public chain from normalized within-repertoire ranks of inferred template counts. In a later analysis, generation probabilities were computed using a VDJ recombination model fitted to out-of-frame rearrangements, and the results were checked against IGoR. In a later analysis, hypergeometric tests were used to score TCR-TCR, TCR-HLA and TCR-CMV co-occurrence, with a repertoire-size bias correction applied to TCR pairs. In a later analysis, false discovery rates were estimated by permuting HLA or CMV assignments 20 times. In a later analysis, co-occurring TCRs were grouped with DBSCAN, and TCRdist sequence similarity was added when clustering was performed within HLA-allele-positive subsets. For co-occurrence clustering, repertoires with fewer than 30,000 or more than 120,000 public chains were excluded, along with roughly 5 repertoires with anomalous nucleotide sharing. Imported from immuneACCESS, the table was reduced by TCRdb to in-frame sequences with V and J called. These copies leave out some clones; in studies compared against another copy, an unresolved V gene accounts for under half, and the cause of the remainder is not known. The V and J calls and clone size were taken over from that table, and D and trimming were inferred from the DNA. This sample is represented by about 99,000 clones; 76% of them were singletons. Approximately 10% of the sample lies in the top ten.

A note on this clone: Its antigen is still unknown. The sample holds no much larger clone one base away, and base qualities are not on file.

V is reduced by 0 bases and J by 6 bases, leaving a spacing of 19 bases between them. The CDR3 has 16 amino acids, counting the end cysteine and phenylalanine. Only CDR3 DNA remains: 48 bases, in frame from the first base. The germline V gene supplies CDR1 SGHRS and CDR2 YFSETQ. The cohort consisted of more than 650 healthy bone marrow donors. At the time of sampling, all cohort members were nominally healthy, though unrecorded immune exposures were likely present. The donor tested CMV seropositive, placing the donor among the 290 or so seropositive members of the cohort. Every donor gave a peripheral blood sample, and the peripheral blood mononuclear cells from that sample were used for TCR beta sequencing. The Qiagen DNeasy Blood Extraction Kit was used to extract genomic DNA from the blood cell samples.

The chain joins TRBV5-1 to TRBJ2-7, with a tentative D gene TRBD1 over 6 matching bases. Material: PBMCs. The sequence derives from a woman younger than 30 in good health and CMV-seropositive. The CDR3 reads as follows: CASSLVGGQGIGEQYF. The bases read TGCGCCAGCAGCTTGGTGGGTGGCCAGGGGATCGGCGAGCAGTACTTC.